These 21 T cell receptor beta chains were all obtained from the same sample, sequenced in a study of CD8 T cells in Susac syndrome. It was with random hexamers that 0.5 to 1 ug RNA was reverse transcribed. TCRdb ran MiXCR on the immunoSEQ multiplex PCR reads and lists one entry per CDR3 protein. Among 200,000 or so distinct CDR3 sequences listed, around 93% were seen once. The sample was CD8+ T cells from PBMCs. The receptors originated from a human donor with Susac syndrome.

This clonotype was seen only a few times. J is TRBJ1-5 and V is TRBV10-3, with D hard to call. The CDR3 is 13 residues long. Trimming left V 0 bases short and J 7 bases short, with 7 bases between. CDR1 and CDR2 from the germline V gene are ENHRY and SYGVKD. CDR3 coding DNA: TGTGCCATCAGTGAGTCGAGAGAACAGCCCCAGCATTTT. Encoded protein: CAISESREQPQHF.

This clonotype was seen a single time. The J gene is TRBJ2-5, the V gene TRBV5-1, with D possibly TRBD1 on 6 matching bases. Germline V gives CDR1 SGHRS, CDR2 YFSETQ. The CDR3 consists of 15 residues. V was trimmed by 4 bases and J by 5 bases, leaving 18 bases between them. The CDR3 nucleotides are TGCGCCAGCAGCGGAGCCAGGGGTTTTGGGGAGACCCAGTACTTC. This translates into CASSGARGFGETQYF.

The chain combines TRBV20-1 with TRBJ1-2; D gene unclear. The CDR3 runs 13 residues. Trimming took 0 bases from V and 4 from J, leaving 9 bases between them. Germline CDR1 and CDR2: DFQATT and SNEGSKA (reference sequence). In DNA, the CDR3 is TGCAGTGCTAGAGATGTGGGAGCCTATGGCTACACCTTC. Translation gives CSARDVGAYGYTF.

This clonotype was seen a single time. This chain links TRBV11-2 with TRBJ2-7, with 8 bases fitting TRBD1. This CDR3 is 17 amino acids long. J gave up 1 base and V 2 bases, and 10 bases lay outside the gene matches. Germline V gives CDR1 SGHAT, CDR2 FQNNGV. The chain's CDR3 is CASSLTGQGLRSYEQYF. The CDR3 DNA reads TGTGCCAGCAGCTTAACAGGACAGGGACTCAGGTCCTACGAGCAGTACTTC.

The gene calls are TRBV7-8 and TRBJ2-7; 14 nucleotides line up with TRBD2. Trimming at V came to 5 bases and at J to 2 bases, leaving 8 bases not matched to a gene. The CDR3 covers 17 residues. Germline V gives CDR1 SGHVS, CDR2 FQNEAQ. CDR3 DNA: TGTGCCAGCAGCCTGGGACTAGCGGGAGTGGGAACCTACGAGCAGTACTTC. It specifies CASSLGLAGVGTYEQYF.

V is TRBV9 and J is TRBJ1-2; 8 bases are shared with TRBD1. This CDR3 is built from 15 residues. Looked up from germline, CDR1 is SGDLS and CDR2 is YYNGEE. The V and J ends lost 4 bases and 4 bases, in that order; junction bases with no gene match: 9. The CDR3 region is CASSPTQGGVYGYTF. In nucleotides, the CDR3 is TGTGCCAGCAGCCCGACACAGGGGGGTGTCTATGGCTACACCTTC.

The chain links TRBV20-1 to TRBJ1-4; possibly TRBD1 for D (6 bases). The germline CDR1 and CDR2 sequences are DFQATT and SNEGSKA (reference sequence). The CDR3 has 13 amino acids. V lost 3 bases to trimming and J lost 8 bases, with 13 bases between them. The CDR3 sequence: CSASRGALEKLFF. In nucleotides, the CDR3 is TGCAGTGCTAGTAGGGGGGCGTTGGAAAAACTGTTTTTT.

The genes are TRBV2 and TRBJ2-1, with no clear D. Germline V gene data show CDR1 as SNHLY and CDR2 as FYNNEI. V was trimmed by 7 bases and J by 8 bases, leaving 12 bases between them. CDR3 length: 12 amino acids. The CDR3 here is CASTLGSDEQFF. For the CDR3, the DNA is TGTGCCAGCACGCTCGGAAGCGATGAGCAGTTCTTC.

V and J are TRBV12-3 or TRBV12-4 and TRBJ1-1, with D perhaps TRBD1 (5 bases). Trimming pared 6 bases from V and 2 bases from J, leaving 19 bases between. CDR3 length equals 16 residues. The CDR3 DNA reads as TGTGCCAGCAGGCCCCACGACAGCGGTTTTAACACTGAAGCTTTCTTT. Residues: CASRPHDSGFNTEAFF.

The rearrangement links TRBV12-3 or TRBV12-4 to TRBJ1-3; no clear D gene. The CDR3 is 15 residues long. Trimming pared 8 bases from V and 0 bases from J, leaving 14 bases between. The CDR3 DNA reads TGTGCCAGCCTAACCCGGGTCGACTCTGGAAACACCATATATTTT. Protein sequence: CASLTRVDSGNTIYF.

The CDR3 DNA is TGTGCCAGCAGCGTGGACCTCTACAATGAGCAGTTCTTC. Its translation: CASSVDLYNEQFF. The rearrangement joins TRBV27 to TRBJ2-1; no firm D call. Germline CDR1 MNHEY, CDR2 SMNVEV (reference sequence). The CDR3 extends over 13 amino acids. The V end was cut by 6 bases, the J end by 3 bases, with 9 bases between.

The chain couples TRBV5-6 to TRBJ1-5; D gene uncertain. The ends were cut back, 3 bases at V and 9 bases at J, with 16 bases in the middle. Germline V lookup: CDR1 SGHDT, CDR2 YYEEEE. The CDR3 has 14 amino acids. In nucleotides, the CDR3 is TGTGCCAGCAGCTCCTCTGGGTCCCCAAGGCCCCAGCATTTT. This gives the protein CASSSSGSPRPQHF.

The chain joins TRBV12-5 to TRBJ1-1; no definite D call. Trimming took off 8 bases at V and 0 bases at J, with 4 bases between the two ends. Germline assignment: CDR1 LGHNT and CDR2 FRNRAP. CDR3 length equals 11 residues. Written as DNA, the CDR3 is TGTGCTAGTTTGTTGAACACTGAAGCTTTCTTT. It translates to CASLLNTEAFF.

This chain joins TRBV15 and TRBJ2-7; D gene uncertain. Trimming cost V 0 bases and J 2 bases, with 14 bases left between them. Germline values: CDR1 LNHNV, CDR2 YYDKDF (reference sequence). The CDR3 length is 16 residues. CDR3 loop: CATSRDGLRLAYEQYF. The CDR3 DNA reads as TGTGCCACCAGCAGAGATGGCCTAAGACTTGCCTACGAGCAGTACTTC.

The chain uses TRBV15 and TRBJ1-2; unclear D gene. The CDR3 runs to 14 residues. Per the germline V gene, CDR1 is LNHNV and CDR2 is YYDKDF (reference sequence). Trimming took 0 bases from V and 5 from J, leaving 10 bases between them. In DNA, the CDR3 is TGTGCCACCAGCAGAGATCGAGAGCAATATGGCTACACCTTC. Amino acid sequence: CATSRDREQYGYTF.

The sample holds one count of this clonotype. The chain carries TRBV15 and TRBJ1-4; possibly TRBD1 for D (6 bases). The CDR3 is 15 amino acids. V was cut by 3 bases and J by 1 base, with 9 bases left in between. Germline-derived CDR1 and CDR2 are LNHNV and YYDKDF (reference sequence). The CDR3 DNA reads as TGTGCCACCAGCAGGACAGGAATAACTAATGAAAAACTGTTTTTT. It yields the protein CATSRTGITNEKLFF.

The rearrangement uses TRBV12-3 or TRBV12-4 and TRBJ1-2; D unclear. Trimming cost V 6 bases and J 0 bases, with 14 bases left between them. This CDR3 region has 15 residues. The CDR3 loop is CASSPGVPANYGYTF. For the CDR3, the DNA is TGTGCCAGCAGCCCTGGGGTCCCAGCTAACTATGGCTACACCTTC.

The genes are TRBV2 and TRBJ2-1; TRBD2 aligns across 12 bases. Trimming removed 5 bases from V and 5 bases from J; junction bases left unmatched: 4. The CDR3 is made up of 15 amino acids. Germline assignment: CDR1 SNHLY and CDR2 FYNNEI. For the CDR3, the DNA is TGTGCCAGCAGTCGGACTAGCGGGGTAGACAATGAGCAGTTCTTC. Translation: CASSRTSGVDNEQFF.

J is TRBJ1-4 and V is TRBV19; 9 bases map to TRBD1. The V gene's germline CDR1 is LNHDA and CDR2 SQIVND (reference sequence). The CDR3 is 16 residues long. V was clipped by 3 bases and J by 7 bases; unmatched bases: 9. In nucleotides, the CDR3 is TGTGCCAGTAGTATCCCGGACAGGGGAATACGTGAAAAACTGTTTTTT. It is translated as CASSIPDRGIREKLFF.

This chain joins TRBV18 and TRBJ2-1; 10 nucleotides agree with TRBD1. V dropped 2 bases and J dropped 5; count of bases not matched to a gene: 6. This CDR3 comprises 16 residues. Germline CDR1 reads KGHSH; CDR2 reads LQKENI. The chain's CDR3 is CASSPAGQGLNNEQFF. In DNA form, the CDR3 reads TGTGCCAGCTCACCAGCGGGACAGGGGCTTAACAATGAGCAGTTCTTC. The full variable domain, with the rest looked up from reference TRBV18 and TRBJ2-1, is NAGVMQNPRHLVRRRGQEARLRCSPMKGHSHVYWYRQLPEEGLKFMVYLQKENIIDESGMPKERFSAEFPKEGPSILRIQQVVRGDSAAYFCASSPAGQGLNNEQFFGPGTRLTVL.

The gene calls are TRBV9 and TRBJ1-1; D gene ambiguous. Trimming stripped 3 bases from V and 2 bases from J, with 11 bases between. Per germline, CDR1 SGDLS and CDR2 YYNGEE. This CDR3 has 14 residues. Here the CDR3 DNA reads TGTGCCAGCAGCGGGGAACAGTCCAACACTGAAGCTTTCTTT. This sequence encodes CASSGEQSNTEAFF.